This T cell receptor (beta chain) comes out of a study of T cell responses to AZD1222 COVID-19 vaccine. The data were produced by immunoSEQ multiplex PCR, yet TCRdb's version contains in-frame clones alone and is incomplete. The sample has tens of thousands of clones, about 90% seen once; the top ten hold 6.9%. Turning to this clone: Its target is unknown.

Study-wide findings and caveats: Among AZD1222 vaccinees, only five to seven were seropositive at baseline. Unmutated regions of variants are reportedly targeted by nearly half of spike-specific TCRs. Donors were largely white British and mainly female; clonal diversity was possibly underestimated. Spike-wide vaccine-associated CD4 TCRs dominated at 160-218 and 743-854.

This CDR3 has 16 residues. Germline V gene data show CDR1 as KGHSH and CDR2 as LQKENI. V lost 6 bases and J lost 7; bases outside the gene matches: 15. The chain combines TRBV18 with TRBJ1-1; 9 bases are a match to TRBD1. This specimen consisted of peripheral blood, obtained 28 days after the second AZD1222 dose. The source is an adult who received the AZD1222 COVID-19 vaccine. CDR3 nucleotide sequence: TGTGCCAGCTCCCCTTATACAGGGGGCCGAGGTAGTGAAGCTTTCTTT. Protein: CASSPYTGGRGSEAFF.